These 17 T cell receptor beta chains originate from one sample sequenced in a study of radiation and T cells in renal cell carcinoma. The table came from immunoSEQ multiplex PCR; TCRdb's copy has only in-frame clones and leaves some out. Seen here are about 130,000 clones, roughly 77% observed once, and the top ten hold 1.5% to 2%. As for time point: blood 2 weeks post-SBRT. The treatment: 15 Gy SBRT to primary tumor, nephrectomy 4 weeks later. The sequencing here drew on blood, taken from a patient whose treatment included radiotherapy and nephrectomy. The receptors were gathered from a woman aged 60-75 years with renal cell carcinoma.

The chain combines TRBV15 with TRBJ1-5; the D gene is possibly TRBD1 (5 bases). Trimming left V 5 bases short and J 3 bases short, with 8 bases between. Germline CDR1 is LNHNV and CDR2 is YYDKDF (reference sequence). The CDR3 length is 13 residues. The CDR3 coding sequence is TGTGCCACCAGCGCCGGGGCCAATCAGCCCCAGCATTTT. Protein: CATSAGANQPQHF.

The V and J genes are TRBV27 and TRBJ2-3; a possible D gene is TRBD2 (6 bases). Trimming stripped 6 bases from V and 2 bases from J, with 15 bases between. CDR3 length: 15 amino acids. Germline CDR1 MNHEY, CDR2 SMNVEV (reference sequence). DNA of the CDR3: TGTGCCAGCAGCATCGGGACTGCCCCCACAGATACGCAGTATTTT. Translated: CASSIGTAPTDTQYF.

This chain links TRBV6-5 with TRBJ1-2; a weak D match, TRBD1 (5 bases). CDR3 length: 14 amino acids. Between the trimmed V and J ends, which lost 6 bases and 7 bases, there was a span of 18 bases. Germline loops: CDR1 MNHEY, CDR2 SVGAGI. For the CDR3, the DNA is TGTGCCAGCAGAGCCCGGGGCCCCCCCCTTGGCTACACCTTC. Translating gives CASRARGPPLGYTF.

V usage is TRBV2 and J usage is TRBJ1-2; D uncertain. V gave up 10 bases and J gave up 5 bases, with 17 bases separating them. The CDR3 runs to 13 residues. Germline CDR1 reads SNHLY; CDR2 reads FYNNEI. The chain's CDR3 is CATKREAQYGYTF. CDR3 coding DNA: TGTGCCACCAAGAGGGAAGCCCAATATGGCTACACCTTC.

The chain links TRBV6-5 to TRBJ1-3, with 8 bases matching TRBD1. CDR3 size: 16 residues. J gave up 2 bases and V 4 bases, and 7 bases lay outside the gene matches. Germline CDR1 reads MNHEY; CDR2 reads SVGAGI. The chain's CDR3 is CASSSGQGTAGNTIYF. The CDR3, as DNA: TGTGCCAGCAGTTCCGGACAGGGAACAGCTGGAAACACCATATATTTT.

The CDR3 sequence is CASSVRGGASTEAFF. CDR3 DNA: TGTGCCAGCAGTGTTCGGGGGGGGGCGAGCACTGAAGCTTTCTTT. V is TRBV2 and J is TRBJ1-1; D is possibly TRBD1 (6 bases). Germline-derived CDR1 and CDR2 are SNHLY and FYNNEI. This CDR3 contains 15 residues. Trimming shortened V by 4 bases and J by 4 bases, and 16 bases separated the two germline ends.

The rearrangement links TRBV4-1 to TRBJ1-2; a possible D gene is TRBD1 (5 bases). Trimming pared 1 base from V and 1 base from J, leaving 10 bases between. CDR3 length equals 15 residues. The germline CDR1 and CDR2 sequences are MGHRA and YSYEKL. CDR3 nucleotides: TGCGCCAGCAGCCAAGGCGACAGTCTTAACTATGGCTACACCTTC. Translating it yields CASSQGDSLNYGYTF.

V usage is TRBV5-6 and J usage is TRBJ1-1, with a tentative D call TRBD1 (6 bases). This CDR3 has 14 amino acids. Between the trimmed V and J ends, which lost 2 bases and 6 bases, there was a span of 14 bases. Germline V CDR1 and CDR2: SGHDT, YYEEEE. The chain's CDR3 is CASSFGGGIAEAFF. In DNA form, the CDR3 reads TGTGCCAGCAGCTTCGGAGGGGGGATCGCTGAAGCTTTCTTT. The whole variable domain, filled in from reference TRBV5-6 and TRBJ1-1, reads DAGVTQSPTHLIKTRGQQVTLRCSPKSGHDTVSWYQQALGQGPQFIFQYYEEEERQRGNFPDRFSGHQFPNYSSELNVNALLLGDSALYLCASSFGGGIAEAFFGQGTRLTVV.

The V and J genes are TRBV5-1 and TRBJ2-1; D is unclear. Per germline, CDR1 SGHRS and CDR2 YFSETQ. This CDR3 comprises 15 residues. Trimming took 2 bases from V and 2 from J, leaving 11 bases between them. The CDR3 DNA sequence: TGCGCCAGCAGCTTAAATAGGGTGCCCTACAATGAGCAGTTCTTC. This translates into CASSLNRVPYNEQFF.

V and J are TRBV4-2 and TRBJ2-1, with 7 bases fitting TRBD1. CDR3 length: 18 residues. The ends lost 0 bases at V and 3 bases at J; junction bases unmatched: 11. Germline V CDR1 and CDR2: LGHNA, YNFKEQ. The CDR3 nucleotides read TGTGCCAGCAGCCAAGATATAGGGGGCGGCCCGAACTACAATGAGCAGTTCTTC. Translated, it gives CASSQDIGGGPNYNEQFF.

The rearrangement joins TRBV10-1 to TRBJ1-1, with D maybe TRBD1 (5 bases). Looked up from germline, CDR1 is WNHNN and CDR2 is SYGVQD (reference sequence). Trimming removed 0 bases at V and 6 bases at J, with 11 bases between. The CDR3 spans 14 residues. CDR3 region: CASSESGLWSEAFF. The CDR3 DNA reads TGCGCCAGCAGTGAGTCGGGGCTCTGGTCTGAAGCTTTCTTT.

V is TRBV28 and J is TRBJ2-7; TRBD2 matches 11 bases. The CDR3 consists of 16 residues. Germline CDR1 MDHEN, CDR2 SYDVKM. Trimming took 5 bases from V and 0 from J; bases not matched to a gene: 6. In nucleotides, the CDR3 is TGTGCCAGCAGTGACGGGACTAGCGGTGACTCCTACGAGCAGTACTTC. This gives the protein CASSDGTSGDSYEQYF.

The J gene is TRBJ1-1, the V gene TRBV5-1; 7 bases map to TRBD1. CDR1 and CDR2 from the germline V gene are SGHRS and YFSETQ. J was trimmed by 3 bases and V by 1 base; bases with no gene match: 6. There are 15 residues in the CDR3. The CDR3 here is CASSLLGTADTEAFF. The CDR3 DNA is TGCGCCAGCAGCTTGCTCGGGACAGCCGACACTGAAGCTTTCTTT.

The J gene is TRBJ2-2, the V gene TRBV6-1; the D is unclear. The V end was cut by 4 bases, the J end by 0 bases, with 9 bases between. CDR3 length equals 15 residues. Germline CDR1 MNHNS, CDR2 SASEGT. The CDR3 sequence: CASSARQANTGELFF. The CDR3 nucleotides read TGTGCCAGCAGTGCGAGGCAGGCGAACACCGGGGAGCTGTTTTTT.

The genes are TRBV28 and TRBJ1-4, with D perhaps matching TRBD1 (5 bases). Trimming cost V 8 bases and J 1 base, with 23 bases left between them. There are 18 residues in the CDR3. Germline V gives CDR1 MDHEN, CDR2 SYDVKM. CDR3: CASGKSGGSALTNEKLFF. In nucleotides, the CDR3 is TGTGCCAGCGGAAAATCCGGGGGGAGCGCGCTAACTAATGAAAAACTGTTTTTT.

This clone is a singleton in its sample. The V and J genes are TRBV29-1 and TRBJ1-3; possible D gene TRBD1, 5 bases. Trimming took off 3 bases at V and 4 bases at J, with 10 bases between the two ends. CDR3 size: 13 residues. Germline V gene lookup returns CDR1 SQVTM and CDR2 ANQGSEA. CDR3 residues: CSVESGSGNTIYF. The CDR3 DNA reads TGCAGCGTTGAGTCAGGGTCAGGAAACACCATATATTTT.

A single count supports this clone. The rearrangement joins TRBV10-3 to TRBJ1-2, with D perhaps TRBD1 (5 bases). The length of the CDR3 is 17 residues. The V and J ends lost 3 bases and 5 bases respectively, with 22 bases between them. Germline V gene lookup returns CDR1 ENHRY and CDR2 SYGVKD. The CDR3 spells CAISDIPGPSKLYGYTF. In DNA form, the CDR3 reads TGTGCCATCAGTGATATCCCGGGACCTTCTAAACTGTATGGCTACACCTTC.